A single sample is the source of the 9 T cell receptor beta chains below, sequenced in a study of T cells after posttransplantation cyclophosphamide. Cyclophosphamide on days +3 and +4 followed busulfan-fludarabine conditioning and a marrow graft. Only in-frame clones appear in the TCRdb table, and some are missing; sequencing was by immunoSEQ multiplex PCR. Altogether under 25,000 clones were found in the sample, and no singletons occur. The starting material was PBMCs, obtained after allogeneic stem cell transplant with posttransplant cyclophosphamide. All receptors come from a male patient aged 18-30 years who received an allogeneic stem cell transplant from a related donor, was CMV-positive, and had no GVHD. Some T cells could come from the graft donor.

This clone was observed many times. J is TRBJ2-5 and V is TRBV27; TRBD2 agrees at 8 bases. The CDR3 is 17 amino acids. Unmatched junction bases numbered 10, after V lost 4 bases and J lost 0 bases. Germline assignment: CDR1 MNHEY and CDR2 SMNVEV (reference sequence). The CDR3: CASSSPAERGYQETQYF. Here the CDR3 DNA reads TGTGCCAGCAGTTCCCCCGCTGAGCGGGGGTACCAAGAGACCCAGTACTTC.

This clone was counted only a few times. The chain is built from TRBV28 and TRBJ2-5; TRBD1 is a possible D gene (5 bases). The DNA end is a closer match to TRBJ2-7, so the J assignment may be wrong. The CDR3 is made up of 15 amino acids. Germline V gene lookup returns CDR1 MDHEN and CDR2 SYDVKM. CDR3 DNA sequence: TGTGCCAGCAGTCTACCCCAGGGAATCCTCGACGAGCAGTACTTC. This encodes CASSLPQGILDEQYF.

This clone was detected ten times or more. The CDR3, as DNA: TGTGCCAGCAGTCCGACAGGAATTGGTGAGCAGTTCTTC. Its translation: CASSPTGIGEQFF. The rearrangement joins TRBV2 to TRBJ2-1; possible D gene TRBD1, 6 bases. Germline CDR1 reads SNHLY; CDR2 reads FYNNEI. The CDR3 runs to 13 residues. The V and J ends lost 5 bases and 9 bases respectively, with 14 bases between them.

This clone was picked up many times. The CDR3 bases are TGTGCCAGCAGTCCTAGGAGGGATACGCAGTATTTT. This gives the protein CASSPRRDTQYF. The V gene is TRBV28, the J gene TRBJ2-3; weak D call: TRBD2 (5 bases). Germline-derived CDR1 and CDR2 are MDHEN and SYDVKM. V was clipped by 5 bases and J by 6 bases, with 9 bases between them. This CDR3 region has 12 residues.

There are many counts of this clone. For the CDR3, the DNA is TGTGCCAGCAGTCCCCGGGTGAACACTGAAGCTTTCTTT. Protein: CASSPRVNTEAFF. The chain uses TRBV28 and TRBJ1-1; D gene uncertain. This CDR3 comprises 13 residues. The germline gives CDR1 MDHEN, CDR2 SYDVKM. Deletions cut 5 bases from V and 0 bases from J, with 7 bases between.

This clone was observed at least ten times. This chain connects TRBV28 to TRBJ2-3; TRBD1 might be the D (5 bases). Per germline, CDR1 MDHEN and CDR2 SYDVKM. V was shortened by 6 bases and J by 4 bases, with 20 bases between the two germline ends. The CDR3 covers 16 residues. CDR3 loop: CASSQGRALGSDTQYF. The CDR3 coding sequence is TGTGCCAGCAGCCAGGGAAGGGCCCTCGGGTCAGATACGCAGTATTTT.

This clone was seen at least ten times. The chain is built from TRBV6-6 and TRBJ1-5; 7 bases are a match to TRBD1. The ends lost 6 bases at V and 2 bases at J; junction bases unmatched: 10. Germline loops: CDR1 MNHNY, CDR2 SVGAGI (reference sequence). There are 16 residues in the CDR3. The CDR3 loop is CASSGWLTGGNQPQHF. CDR3 coding DNA: TGTGCCAGCAGCGGATGGCTAACAGGGGGCAATCAGCCCCAGCATTTT.

This clone was observed at least ten times. The J gene is TRBJ2-2, the V gene TRBV5-6, with TRBD1 matching over 7 bases. V trimming: 2 bases; J trimming: 4 bases; junction bases outside the gene matches: 2. Germline V lookup: CDR1 SGHDT, CDR2 YYEEEE. CDR3 length equals 14 residues. The CDR3 DNA reads TGTGCCAGCAGCTTCCCAGGGGGCACCGGGGAGCTGTTTTTT. Protein: CASSFPGGTGELFF.

The table lists this clone with many counts. This sequence joins TRBV4-2 and TRBJ2-1, with TRBD2 matching over 8 bases. Unmatched junction bases numbered 8, after V lost 3 bases and J lost 4 bases. CDR1 is LGHNA, CDR2 YNFKEQ, per germline. CDR3 size: 16 residues. The CDR3 DNA reads as TGTGCCAGCAGCCACCCTCGGCGGGAGGAGTACAATGAGCAGTTCTTC. This translates into CASSHPRREEYNEQFF.